This is a list of T cell receptor beta chains from one sample in a study of T-cell memory formation after mild COVID-19. TCRdb re-derived calls from the 5' RACE reads in MiXCR, one entry per CDR3 protein. The sample consists of more than 450,000 distinct CDR3 sequences, about a sixth of them appearing once. Sequencing was done on a sample of PBMCs or a T cell subset sorted from them (not recorded which). The receptors were sampled from an adult woman who had mild COVID-19 (a few samples of this study predate the infection). Cell type and time point are not known. The CDR3 runs from the conserved cysteine through the conserved F or W. D genes are given only for firm matches. Clone sizes are given selectively: once, few, many, or a class where the clone is expanded.

>few|TRBJ2-3|TRBD2|TRBV24-1
TGTGCCACCAGTGATTTGCCGAGCGGGGTATCGGCAGATACGCAGTATTTT
CATSDLPSGVSADTQYF
>many|TRBJ2-7|-|TRBV23-1
TGCTCCTCCTACGAGCAGTACTTC
CSSYEQYF
>once|TRBJ2-1|TRBD2|TRBV5-1
TGCGCCAGCAGCTTGAACGCGGGAGGCCGAGGGAATGAGCAGTTCTTC
CASSLNAGGRGNEQFF
>few|TRBJ2-3|TRBD2|TRBV20-1
TGCAGTGCTAAAGGCGTCGGACTAGCGGGAGTCACAGATACGCAGTATTTT
CSAKGVGLAGVTDTQYF
>-|TRBJ2-1|-|TRBV29-1
TGCAGCGCGAGTGACCGTGCATCCTACAATGAGCAGTTCTTC
CSASDRASYNEQFF
>-|TRBJ2-1|-|TRBV24-1
TGTGCCACCAGGGATTCTTGGGGGGTCTACAATGAGCAGTTCTTC
CATRDSWGVYNEQFF
>few|TRBJ2-2|TRBD1|TRBV7-9
TGTGCCAGCCACCGGACAGGGACCACCGGGGAGCTGTTTTTT
CASHRTGTTGELFF
>-|TRBJ1-5|TRBD1|TRBV18
TGTGCCAGCTCCCCAGGGGGCCCGGGCAATCAGCCCCAGCATTTT
CASSPGGPGNQPQHF
>-|TRBJ1-2|-|TRBV6-5
TGTGCCAGCAGTTACAAACAGGGCCGGGGCTACACCTTC
CASSYKQGRGYTF
>few|TRBJ2-2|TRBD2|TRBV24-1
TGTGCCACCCGGGGACTAGCGGATACCGGGGAGCTGTTTTTT
CATRGLADTGELFF
>few|TRBJ2-1|-|TRBV24-1
TGTGCCACCAGTGGGCACACCTCCTACAATGAGCAGTTCTTC
CATSGHTSYNEQFF
>few|TRBJ2-1|-|TRBV3-1
TGTGCCAGCAGCCCTCAAAGGGGGGCGAGGCTCTACAATGAGCAGTTCTTC
CASSPQRGARLYNEQFF
>few|TRBJ2-7|TRBD1|TRBV27
TGTGCCAGCAGTTGGGCAGGGGGCGAGCAGTACTTC
CASSWAGGEQYF
>few|TRBJ1-5|-|TRBV5-6
TGTGCCAGCAGCTGGTGGTCAGGGAATAGCAATCAGCCCCAGCATTTT
CASSWWSGNSNQPQHF
>-|TRBJ2-1|-|TRBV20-1
TGCAGTGCTAGAGGCCTAAGGAACGAGCAGTTCTTC
CSARGLRNEQFF
>-|TRBJ1-5|TRBD1|TRBV2
TGTGCCAGCAGTGGAGGGGGCGGTGATCAGCCCCAGCATTTT
CASSGGGGDQPQHF
>-|TRBJ2-7|TRBD2|TRBV7-9
TGTGCCAGCAGCTTAGCTGAGGACGGAATAGCGGGACCCCTCTACGAGCAGTACTTC
CASSLAEDGIAGPLYEQYF
>-|TRBJ2-1|TRBD2|TRBV4-1
TGCGCCAGCAGCCAAGATACTAGCGGGTTAGTAGGTGAGCAGTTCTTC
CASSQDTSGLVGEQFF
>-|TRBJ1-5|TRBD1|TRBV24-1
TGTGCCACCGGACAGGGTAATGAGAATCAGCCCCAGCATTTT
CATGQGNENQPQHF
>-|TRBJ2-7|-|TRBV5-1
TGCGCCAGCAGCTTGCTGGGGCTGGACTACGAGCAGTACTTC
CASSLLGLDYEQYF
>few|TRBJ2-1|-|TRBV7-8
TGTGCCAGCAGCTTACTCGGGACTGACAATGAGCAGTTCTTC
CASSLLGTDNEQFF
>-|TRBJ2-7|-|TRBV6-5
TGTGCCAGCAGTTATATGGGCAGATCCTACGAGCAGTACTTC
CASSYMGRSYEQYF
>few|TRBJ2-7|-|TRBV14
TGTGCCAGCAGCCAAGCGGCAGGGGGAGGGCAGTACTTC
CASSQAAGGGQYF
>-|TRBJ1-5|TRBD1|TRBV25-1
TGTGCCAGCAGTGAATGGGACAGGGCTCAGCCCCAGCATTTT
CASSEWDRAQPQHF
>few|TRBJ1-1|-|TRBV20-1
TGCAGTGCCAGATACCAGGGAGACACTGAAGCTTTCTTT
CSARYQGDTEAFF
>-|TRBJ2-7|TRBD2|TRBV7-9
TGTGCCAGCAGCTCTTACAGCGGGAGACCTTTCTACGAGCAGTACTTC
CASSSYSGRPFYEQYF
>-|TRBJ2-5|TRBD1|TRBV24-1
TGTGCCACCTCTCCGGGACAGGGCTTAGAGACCCAGTACTTC
CATSPGQGLETQYF
>many|TRBJ2-1|-|TRBV2
TGTGCCAGCAGTGCCTCCTCCTACAATGAGCAGTTCTTC
CASSASSYNEQFF
>-|TRBJ1-6|-|TRBV4-1
TGCGCCAGCAGCCACCATCTTCACGGGCAAAATTCACCCCTCCACTTT
CASSHHLHGQNSPLHF
>-|TRBJ1-2|-|TRBV11-2
TGTGCCAGCAGCCCCATCCGGGGCCGCGAGCGCTACACCTTC
CASSPIRGRERYTF
>-|TRBJ2-5|-|TRBV7-2
TGTGCCAGCAGCTTAAAGCAACAAGAGACCCAGTACTTC
CASSLKQQETQYF
>-|TRBJ2-1|TRBD2|TRBV24-1
TGTGCCACCAGTGAGCAGACTAGCGGGGGGTACAATGAGCAGTTCTTC
CATSEQTSGGYNEQFF
>-|TRBJ2-1|TRBD2|TRBV18
TGTGCCAGCTCACCAGGCGCGGGCGGGAGCTCCTACAATGAGCAGTTCTTC
CASSPGAGGSSYNEQFF
>-|TRBJ2-1|-|TRBV11-3
TGTGCCAGCGGGCGGGACCTTAACAATGAGCAGTTCTTC
CASGRDLNNEQFF
>few|TRBJ1-4|-|TRBV4-2
TGTGCCAGCAGCCAAGATCGGTCAGCGGTTAATGAAAAACTGTTTTTT
CASSQDRSAVNEKLFF
>few|TRBJ1-2|TRBD1|TRBV5-1
TGCGCCAGCAGCTTGGGGACAGGGACTGGCTACACCTTC
CASSLGTGTGYTF
>many|TRBJ2-3|TRBD2|TRBV20-1
TGCAGTGCTAGGGCCTCGTGGACTAGCGGGAGCACAGATACGCAGTATTTT
CSARASWTSGSTDTQYF
>many|TRBJ2-6|-|TRBV7-2
TGTGCCAGCAGCCGACAAGGGGGGCTCACTGGGGCCAACGTCCTGACTTTC
CASSRQGGLTGANVLTF
>-|TRBJ2-1|TRBD1|TRBV12-3/TRBV12-4
TGTGCCAGCAGTTCCCTGGGACAGGGTGCCAATGAGCAGTTCTTC
CASSSLGQGANEQFF
>few|TRBJ2-5|-|TRBV7-2
TGTGCCAGCAGCCTTAGGAGGGAAGAGACCCAGTACTTC
CASSLRREETQYF
>few|TRBJ1-2|TRBD1|TRBV6-5
TGTGCCAGCAGTTCCGCGGGTTGGGGACAGGGGAATGGCTACACCTTC
CASSSAGWGQGNGYTF
>-|TRBJ2-2|TRBD2|TRBV20-1
TGCAGTGCTAGAGCGGGACTAGCGGGAGGGGGACACGCCGGGGAGCTGTTTTTT
CSARAGLAGGGHAGELFF
>few|TRBJ2-5|-|TRBV5-1
TGCGCCAGCAGCTTGGAGGCAGGGAAAGAGACCCAGTACTTC
CASSLEAGKETQYF
>few|TRBJ1-2|-|TRBV7-9
TGTGCCAGCAGCTTAGCAGCGGCAGGAGCTTATGGCTACACCTTC
CASSLAAAGAYGYTF
>-|TRBJ2-7|TRBD1|TRBV9
TGTGCCAGCAGCCCCGACAGGGGGGAGCTAAGAAACGAGCAGTACTTC
CASSPDRGELRNEQYF
>-|TRBJ1-5|-|TRBV4-1
TGCGCCAGCAGCCCTTGGGGAGAGAGCAATCAGCCCCAGCATTTT
CASSPWGESNQPQHF
>-|TRBJ2-2|TRBD2|TRBV3-1
TGTGCCAGCAGCCAAGTTCTACGACTAGCCGGCGGGGAGCTGTTTTTT
CASSQVLRLAGGELFF
>-|TRBJ2-7|-|TRBV20-1
TGCAGTGCTAGAGGAGAGGCGGTCGACTACGAGCAGTACTTC
CSARGEAVDYEQYF